This T cell receptor (beta chain) comes out of a study of response to subunit inactivated influenza vaccine. Study outcomes and limitations: Few additional T cells are recruited per seasonal influenza vaccination, authors suggested.

Per the germline V gene, CDR1 is DFQATT and CDR2 is SNEGSKA (reference sequence). Trimming removed 6 bases from V and 3 bases from J, with 5 bases in between. This CDR3 spans 10 amino acids. Comment on this clonotype: Its antigen is currently unknown. A much larger clone is a single base away; this may be a read error.

MiXCR, run by TCRdb on the RT-PCR reads, gives a single entry per CDR3 protein. Among roughly 520,000 distinct CDR3 sequences, about 25% were seen once, and the ten largest hold approximately 1.9%. The rearrangement uses TRBV20-1 and TRBJ2-5; D not resolved. The sequenced sample was CD4+ T cells sorted from PBMCs, obtained 4 to 6 days after vaccination. The TCR comes from a man in his forties or fifties who received an inactivated influenza vaccine. In DNA, the CDR3 is TGCAGTGCAGTAGAAGAGACCCAGTACTTC. It translates to CSAVEETQYF.